Below are 6 T cell receptor beta chains sequenced from a single sample in a study of T cells in Graves' hyperthyroidism and ophthalmopathy. It was RNA transcripts that yielded the amplified TCR beta CDR3 regions. Initially, a first-round RT-PCR of the TCR CDR3 employed the HTBI primer set. TCRdb reanalysed the multiplex PCR reads using MiXCR and keeps one entry per CDR3 protein. The sample yields roughly 500,000 distinct CDR3 sequences, approximately 23% seen once. Specimen: blood. Source of these receptors: a woman between 65 and 79 years old with Graves' ophthalmopathy.

The V gene is TRBV30, the J gene TRBJ1-1; no definite D call. CDR3 length: 11 residues. With 3 bases removed from V and 7 bases from J, the gap between germline ends came to 9 bases. Germline lookup yields CDR1 GTSNPN and CDR2 SVGIG (reference sequence). CDR3 sequence: CAWSGRDEAFF. The CDR3 region has the DNA TGTGCCTGGAGCGGAAGGGATGAAGCTTTCTTT.

This clonotype has only a few counts. This chain joins TRBV10-2 and TRBJ1-1; no definite D call. V shed 0 bases and J shed 0 bases, with 8 bases lying between them. Germline loops: CDR1 WSHSY, CDR2 SAAADI. The length of the CDR3 is 15 residues. The CDR3 loop is CASSESQIMNTEAFF. In DNA form, the CDR3 reads TGCGCCAGCAGTGAGTCACAGATCATGAACACTGAAGCTTTCTTT.

This clonotype was observed a handful of times. The V gene is TRBV20-1, the J gene TRBJ2-2; D is unclear. CDR1 and CDR2 from the germline V gene are DFQATT and SNEGSKA (reference sequence). This CDR3 is built from 13 residues. V lost 0 bases, J lost 5 bases, and 7 bases lay in between. Written as DNA, the CDR3 is TGCAGTGCTAGAGATAGTGGGACCGGGGAGCTGTTTTTT. Its translation is CSARDSGTGELFF.

This clonotype was seen ten or more times. CDR3 in amino acids: CASSSGQELGEQYF. Written as DNA, the CDR3 is TGTGCCAGCAGTTCCGGACAGGAACTAGGGGAGCAGTACTTC. V and J are TRBV27 and TRBJ2-7, with TRBD1 matching over 7 bases. Germline V lookup: CDR1 MNHEY, CDR2 SMNVEV (reference sequence). J gave up 7 bases and V 4 bases, and 10 bases lay outside the gene matches. The CDR3 has 14 amino acids.

The V call is TRBV19, the J call TRBJ1-2; D gene unclear. The germline V and J ends were trimmed by 3 bases and 1 base, with 9 bases remaining between them. Per the germline V gene, CDR1 is LNHDA and CDR2 is SQIVND (reference sequence). The CDR3 sequence is 14 residues long. CDR3 protein: CASSMAGDNYGYTF. In nucleotides, the CDR3 is TGTGCCAGTAGTATGGCAGGAGATAACTATGGCTACACCTTC. The full variable domain, in which reference TRBV19 and TRBJ1-2 provide the parts outside the CDR3, is DGGITQSPKYLFRKEGQNVTLSCEQNLNHDAMYWYRQDPGQGLRLIYYSQIVNDFQKGDIAEGYSVSREKKESFPLTVTSAQKNPTAFYLCASSMAGDNYGYTFGSGTRLTVV.

This clonotype was recorded many times. The chain recombines TRBV5-6 with TRBJ1-1; a weak D match, TRBD1 (6 bases). Deletions cut 1 base from V and 1 base from J, with 14 bases between. Per the germline V gene, CDR1 is SGHDT and CDR2 is YYEEEE. CDR3 length: 16 amino acids. The CDR3 nucleotides read TGTGCCAGCAGCTTGTGGGGGGGGCCCTCGAACACTGAAGCTTTCTTT. Its protein product is CASSLWGGPSNTEAFF.